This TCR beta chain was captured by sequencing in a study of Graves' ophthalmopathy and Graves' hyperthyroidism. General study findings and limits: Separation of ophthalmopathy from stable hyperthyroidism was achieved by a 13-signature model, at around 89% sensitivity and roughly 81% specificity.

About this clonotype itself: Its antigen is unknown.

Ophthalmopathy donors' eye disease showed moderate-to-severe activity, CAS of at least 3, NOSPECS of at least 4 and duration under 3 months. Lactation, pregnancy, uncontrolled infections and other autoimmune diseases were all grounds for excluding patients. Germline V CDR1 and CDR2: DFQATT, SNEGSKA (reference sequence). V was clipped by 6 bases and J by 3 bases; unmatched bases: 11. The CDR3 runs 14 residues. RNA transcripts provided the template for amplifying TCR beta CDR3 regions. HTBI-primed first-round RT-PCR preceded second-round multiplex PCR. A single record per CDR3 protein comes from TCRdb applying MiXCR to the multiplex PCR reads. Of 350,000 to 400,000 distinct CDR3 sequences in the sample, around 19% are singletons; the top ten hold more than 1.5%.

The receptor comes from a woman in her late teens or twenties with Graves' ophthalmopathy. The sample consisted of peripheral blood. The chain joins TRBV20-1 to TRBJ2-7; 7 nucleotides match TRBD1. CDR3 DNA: TGCAGTGCGCCAGGACAGGAAAAGATCTACGAGCAGTACTTC. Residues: CSAPGQEKIYEQYF.